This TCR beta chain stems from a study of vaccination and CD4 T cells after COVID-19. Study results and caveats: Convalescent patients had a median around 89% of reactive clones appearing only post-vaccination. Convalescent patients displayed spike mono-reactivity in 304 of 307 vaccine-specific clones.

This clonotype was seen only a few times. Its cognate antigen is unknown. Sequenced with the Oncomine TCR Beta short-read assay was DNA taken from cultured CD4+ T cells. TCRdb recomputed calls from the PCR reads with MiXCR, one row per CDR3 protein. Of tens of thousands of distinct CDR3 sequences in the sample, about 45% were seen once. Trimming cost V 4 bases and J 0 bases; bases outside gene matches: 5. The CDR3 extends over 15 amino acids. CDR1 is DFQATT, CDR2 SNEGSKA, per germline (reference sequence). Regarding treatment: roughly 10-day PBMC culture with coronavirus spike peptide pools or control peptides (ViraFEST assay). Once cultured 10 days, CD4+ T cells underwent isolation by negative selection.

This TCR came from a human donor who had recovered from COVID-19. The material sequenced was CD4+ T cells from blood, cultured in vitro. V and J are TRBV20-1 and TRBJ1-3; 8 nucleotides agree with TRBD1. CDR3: CSATGQDFSGNTIYF. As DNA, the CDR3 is TGCAGTGCTACGGGACAGGACTTCTCTGGAAACACCATATATTTT.